The 20 T cell receptor beta chains reported below all come from one sample, sequenced in a study of regulatory and conventional T cells in RAG deficiency. This table comes from immunoSEQ multiplex PCR, and its TCRdb copy is limited to in-frame clones, with some not included. The repertoire holds 30,000 to 40,000 clones, with around 89% as singletons. The sample was also reused in another study, on regulatory T cells. Per that study: Amplification used 52 TRBV primers and 13 TRBJ primers.

The material sequenced was CD8+ T cells sorted from blood. These receptor sequences come from a human donor in good health.

CDR3 in amino acids: CASSERHRGTEAFF. CDR3 nucleotides: TGTGCCAGCAGTGAAAGACACCGTGGTACTGAAGCTTTCTTT. This rearrangement joins TRBV6-1 to TRBJ1-1; D not resolved. CDR3 size: 14 residues. In germline, CDR1 is MNHNS, CDR2 SASEGT. V lost 2 bases, J lost 5 bases, and 12 bases lay in between.

V is TRBV1 and J is TRBJ1-2. TRBV1 is marked as a pseudogene. The CDR3 runs 15 residues. Written as DNA, the CDR3 is TGCACCAGCAGCCAAGTTTTAGATCATATCTATGGCTACACCTTC. Translation: CTSSQVLDHIYGYTF.

The chain recombines TRBV19 with TRBJ1-5, with TRBD1 matching over 9 bases. CDR1 and CDR2 from the germline V gene are LNHDA and SQIVND (reference sequence). The CDR3 has 15 residues. V lost 5 bases and J lost 4; bases outside the gene matches: 6. The CDR3 reads CASSLPGQGNQPQHF. CDR3 nucleotides: TGTGCCAGTAGTCTCCCCGGACAGGGGAATCAGCCCCAGCATTTT.

V gene TRBV27 combines with J gene TRBJ2-1; D may be TRBD1 (5 bases). The CDR3 totals 16 residues. V shed 4 bases and J shed 3 bases, with 16 bases lying between them. Germline lookup yields CDR1 MNHEY and CDR2 SMNVEV (reference sequence). DNA for the CDR3: TGTGCCAGCAGTTCCACAGGATCTCCGCTCTACAATGAGCAGTTCTTC. Its protein product is CASSSTGSPLYNEQFF.

This chain uses TRBV19 with TRBJ1-5; possibly TRBD1 for D (5 bases). This CDR3 contains 15 residues. V lost 5 bases and J 1 base, leaving 12 bases between the germline ends. Germline values: CDR1 LNHDA, CDR2 SQIVND (reference sequence). CDR3 coding DNA: TGTGCCAGTAGTTGGACACCCGAGAGCAATCAGCCCCAGCATTTT. This sequence encodes CASSWTPESNQPQHF.

This chain joins TRBV13 and TRBJ1-1; 10 bases align to TRBD1. The CDR3 runs to 14 residues. Per germline, CDR1 PRHDT and CDR2 FYEKMQ (reference sequence). With 5 bases clipped from V and 6 bases from J, the junction kept 6 bases outside the gene matches. CDR3 residues: CASSQGTGVSEAFF. For the CDR3, the DNA is TGTGCCAGCAGCCAGGGGACAGGGGTTTCTGAAGCTTTCTTT.

Only one count was recorded for this clone. V is TRBV9 and J is TRBJ1-2; TRBD1 might be the D (6 bases). The V gene's germline CDR1 is SGDLS and CDR2 YYNGEE. This CDR3 is 16 amino acids long. Trimming pared 3 bases from V and 4 bases from J, leaving 19 bases between. DNA for the CDR3: TGTGCCAGCAGCGGAGGGACCAGGGGCCTCCTCTATGGCTACACCTTC. Its protein product is CASSGGTRGLLYGYTF.

The CDR3 is CASSNTLADNYGYTF. The DNA of the CDR3 is TGTGCCAGTAGCAATACCCTGGCAGATAACTATGGCTACACCTTC. This chain connects TRBV19 to TRBJ1-2; D is unresolved. V dropped 6 bases and J dropped 1 base, with 15 bases sitting between them. This CDR3 is built from 15 residues. CDR1 is LNHDA, CDR2 SQIVND, per germline (reference sequence).

V usage is TRBV11-3 and J usage is TRBJ2-3, with D tentatively TRBD1 (6 bases). The germline V and J ends were trimmed by 1 base and 2 bases, with 10 bases remaining between them. The CDR3 is made up of 15 amino acids. In germline, CDR1 is SGHNT, CDR2 YENEEA. This CDR3 reads CASSLGTVVTDTQYF. The CDR3 DNA sequence: TGTGCCAGCAGCTTAGGGACAGTGGTCACAGATACGCAGTATTTT.

The rearrangement joins TRBV19 to TRBJ1-2, with D perhaps matching TRBD1 (5 bases). Trimming cost V 1 base and J 3 bases, with 9 bases left between them. CDR1 is LNHDA, CDR2 SQIVND, per germline (reference sequence). The CDR3 loop spans 14 amino acids. The CDR3 DNA follows: TGTGCCAGTAGTATAGCAACAGGAGACTATGGCTACACCTTC. It codes for CASSIATGDYGYTF.

The chain links TRBV18 to TRBJ1-1; D is possibly TRBD1 (6 bases). Trimming took 3 bases from V and 1 from J, leaving 12 bases between them. Per the germline V gene, CDR1 is KGHSH and CDR2 is LQKENI. The CDR3 spans 15 residues. The CDR3 reads CASSPADRPNTEAFF. The CDR3 DNA sequence: TGTGCCAGCTCACCCGCGGACAGACCGAACACTGAAGCTTTCTTT.

This clone came up a few times. The V call is TRBV27, the J call TRBJ1-1; D unresolved. CDR1 is MNHEY and CDR2 is SMNVEV in the germline V gene (reference sequence). V lost 0 bases, J lost 0 bases, and 8 bases lay in between. The CDR3 length is 15 residues. The DNA of the CDR3 is TGTGCCAGCAGTTTATCCGGGTGGCTGAACACTGAAGCTTTCTTT. Amino acid sequence: CASSLSGWLNTEAFF.

The chain recombines TRBV27 with TRBJ2-3; 11 bases map to TRBD2. CDR1 and CDR2 (germline): MNHEY, SMNVEV (reference sequence). V gave up 5 bases and J gave up 3 bases; unmatched junction bases: 4. The CDR3 length is 15 residues. DNA of the CDR3: TGTGCCAGCAGTCGTTTAGCGGGAGGGACAGATACGCAGTATTTT. Protein: CASSRLAGGTDTQYF.

The chain carries TRBV7-3 and TRBJ1-1; a possible D gene is TRBD1 (5 bases). CDR1 is SGHTA and CDR2 is FQGTGA in the germline V gene. The CDR3 spans 13 residues. With 4 bases removed from V and 9 bases from J, the gap between germline ends came to 15 bases. CDR3 protein: CASSWTNDKKAFF. In DNA, the CDR3 is TGTGCCAGCAGCTGGACAAATGACAAGAAAGCTTTCTTT.

This chain uses TRBV5-4 with TRBJ2-7; a weak D match, TRBD2 (6 bases). The CDR3 sequence is 13 residues long. V was cut by 2 bases and J by 1 base, with 7 bases left in between. Germline values: CDR1 SGHNT, CDR2 YYREEE (reference sequence). The CDR3 sequence: CASSFSGSYEQYF. CDR3 bases: TGTGCCAGCAGCTTTAGCGGTTCCTACGAGCAGTACTTC.

This clone occurred once. The chain combines TRBV5-1 with TRBJ2-1, with a weak D call TRBD2 (5 bases). This CDR3 spans 16 amino acids. Trimming cost V 8 bases and J 5 bases, with 23 bases left between them. Germline CDR1 reads SGHRS; CDR2 reads YFSETQ. CDR3 bases: TGCGCCAGTCGTCCCCCGGGGTTTAACGGACACAATGAGCAGTTCTTC. Protein sequence: CASRPPGFNGHNEQFF.

The V call is TRBV6-5, the J call TRBJ2-5, with D perhaps TRBD2 (5 bases). The J call may be faulty, since TRBJ2-7 better matches the DNA end. The CDR3 totals 15 residues. Germline CDR1 MNHEY, CDR2 SVGAGI. In DNA form, the CDR3 reads TGTGCCAGCAGTTTTGGAAGCCCGGGATCCTACGAGCAGTACTTC. Translating it yields CASSFGSPGSYEQYF.

This chain joins TRBV6-1 and TRBJ2-1; D perhaps matches TRBD1 (5 bases). This CDR3 is built from 13 residues. V dropped 0 bases and J dropped 6 bases, with 6 bases sitting between them. The germline V gene has CDR1 MNHNS and CDR2 SASEGT. The CDR3 loop is CASSEATGNEQFF. DNA of the CDR3: TGTGCCAGCAGTGAAGCCACAGGCAATGAGCAGTTCTTC.

This chain's CDR3 is CASRDQGGWNQPQHF. The DNA of the CDR3 is TGTGCCAGCAGGGACCAGGGGGGCTGGAATCAGCCCCAGCATTTT. The chain joins TRBV2 to TRBJ1-5; 7 nucleotides agree with TRBD1. J was trimmed by 4 bases and V by 6 bases; bases with no gene match: 9. This CDR3 spans 15 amino acids. Germline V CDR1 and CDR2: SNHLY, FYNNEI.

J is TRBJ1-6 and V is TRBV9; unclear D gene. From germline, CDR1 is SGDLS and CDR2 YYNGEE. Trimming removed 7 bases at V and 6 bases at J, with 8 bases between. There are 12 residues in the CDR3. This CDR3 reads CASGSGNSPLHF. Written as DNA, the CDR3 is TGTGCCAGCGGTTCGGGTAATTCACCCCTCCACTTT.